Following are 11 T cell receptor beta chains from one sample sequenced in a study of shared T cell receptors in the human thymus. Sequenced by immunoSEQ multiplex PCR; TCRdb stores in-frame clones only, minus some. Found here are over 650,000 clones, more than 70% of them singletons; the top ten hold roughly 0.0087%. The same data also contributed to another study, on human thymus T cells.

Sequenced: thymocytes. The receptors originated from a boy younger than two with a congenital heart defect.

The rearrangement uses TRBV25-1 and TRBJ2-5; D possibly corresponds to TRBD2 (6 bases). Germline values: CDR1 MGHDK, CDR2 SYGVNS. The CDR3 is 16 amino acids. V lost 5 bases to trimming and J lost 2 bases, with 18 bases between them. DNA for the CDR3: TGTGCCAGCAGTCCACCGTGGGGAGGAATTCAAGAGACCCAGTACTTC. Its protein product is CASSPPWGGIQETQYF.

The rearrangement links TRBV27 to TRBJ1-1, with 10 bases fitting TRBD1. Germline CDR1 and CDR2: MNHEY and SMNVEV (reference sequence). Unmatched junction bases numbered 4, after V lost 8 bases and J lost 4 bases. CDR3 size: 13 residues. The CDR3 loop is CASGDRGGTEAFF. Written as DNA, the CDR3 is TGTGCCAGCGGGGACAGGGGAGGCACTGAAGCTTTCTTT.

This rearrangement joins TRBV5-1 to TRBJ2-5; 7 bases agree with TRBD2. V lost 3 bases and J lost 0; bases outside the gene matches: 5. CDR3 length equals 15 residues. From germline, CDR1 is SGHRS and CDR2 YFSETQ. CDR3 nucleotides: TGCGCCAGCAGCTCAGGGACTATACACCAAGAGACCCAGTACTTC. Amino acid sequence: CASSSGTIHQETQYF.

Worth noting for this clone: A junction boundary mismatches the germline segment, possibly from a read error. The rearrangement uses TRBV2 and TRBJ1-5; D possibly corresponds to TRBD1 (6 bases). This CDR3 comprises 15 residues. The germline V gene encodes CDR1 SNHLY and CDR2 FYNNEI. The CDR3 DNA reads as TGTGCCAGCAGGCGGCAAGGACAGCGTAATCGGCCCCAGCATTTT. This codes for CASRRQGQRNRPQHF.

This chain links TRBV7-2 with TRBJ1-6, with D hard to call. The CDR3 extends over 14 amino acids. The germline V gene has CDR1 SGHTA and CDR2 FQGNSA. The germline V and J ends were trimmed by 5 bases and 7 bases, with 12 bases remaining between them. CDR3 residues: CASSALASNSPLHF. The CDR3 DNA reads TGTGCCAGCAGCGCCTTGGCATCCAATTCACCCCTCCACTTT.

The chain joins TRBV28 to TRBJ2-1; D is perhaps TRBD2 (5 bases). In germline, CDR1 is MDHEN, CDR2 SYDVKM. Trimming stripped 5 bases from V and 2 bases from J, with 16 bases between. The CDR3 extends over 16 amino acids. The CDR3 here is CASSDFPDSAYNEQFF. The CDR3 DNA follows: TGTGCCAGCAGTGATTTCCCGGATAGCGCCTACAATGAGCAGTTCTTC.

This chain uses TRBV5-1 with TRBJ1-2; 9 nucleotides match TRBD1. Germline CDR1 is SGHRS and CDR2 is YFSETQ. This CDR3 has 15 amino acids. V shed 0 bases and J 6 bases; nucleotides not matched to a gene: 6. In DNA form, the CDR3 reads TGCGCCAGCAGCTTGGGAGGGACAGGGCTTGATGGCTACACCTTC. Protein: CASSLGGTGLDGYTF.

This chain links TRBV6-1 with TRBJ1-3; no firm D call. Germline V gene lookup returns CDR1 MNHNS and CDR2 SASEGT. Trimming shortened V by 3 bases and J by 0 bases, and 6 bases separated the two germline ends. The CDR3 has 14 amino acids. The CDR3 loop is CASSEFVSGNTIYF. CDR3 DNA: TGTGCCAGCAGTGAGTTCGTCTCTGGAAACACCATATATTTT.

This clone was observed a single time. The chain employs TRBV2 and TRBJ1-2; 7 positions agree with TRBD1. CDR3 length: 15 residues. Trimming took 3 bases from V and 8 from J; bases not matched to a gene: 12. Per the germline V gene, CDR1 is SNHLY and CDR2 is FYNNEI. The CDR3 loop reads CASSDVRGQVKGYTF. DNA of the CDR3: TGTGCCAGCAGTGATGTTCGCGGACAGGTGAAAGGCTACACCTTC.

The rearrangement links TRBV19 to TRBJ2-7, with 7 positions matching TRBD2. The J segment lost 3 bases and the V segment lost 4 bases, leaving 12 bases of the junction unmatched. The CDR3 consists of 16 residues. From germline, CDR1 is LNHDA and CDR2 SQIVND (reference sequence). As DNA, the CDR3 is TGTGCCAGTAGTACCCGACGGACCGGGACTATCTACGAGCAGTACTTC. It codes for CASSTRRTGTIYEQYF.

The chain links TRBV15 to TRBJ1-3, with TRBD1 matching over 8 bases. Germline V lookup: CDR1 LNHNV, CDR2 YYDKDF (reference sequence). V shed 3 bases, J shed 4 bases, and the junction held 8 bases outside the gene matches. This CDR3 is built from 16 residues. The DNA for the CDR3 is TGTGCCACCAGCAGCGGGTGGGGACAGGCCGGAAACACCATATATTTT. This encodes CATSSGWGQAGNTIYF.